This record concerns one T cell receptor (beta chain) sequence. This specimen comes from a study of human T cells and chemical hapten exposure. TCRdb analysed the RACE reads with MiXCR anew, one entry per CDR3 protein. The sample has fewer than 95,000 distinct CDR3 sequences; 8% to 13% are singletons. V shed 0 bases, J shed 4 bases, and the junction held 4 bases outside the gene matches. Germline CDR1 reads LGHDT; CDR2 reads YNNKEL (reference sequence). The CDR3 covers 16 residues. As for time point: patch test 2, 6 weeks after DPC sensitization. Treatment reported: therapeutic diphenylcyclopropenone sensitization with weekly scalp DPC. Each donor was an alopecia patient between 18 and 70 years of age who qualified for DPC.

The material was whole blood, obtained in connection with sensitization to the hapten diphenylcyclopropenone (DPC). The TCR originated in a man aged 35 to 55 with alopecia areata. Some clones in this sample may be carry-over from other donors' samples. This chain joins TRBV3-1 and TRBJ2-1; 9 bases line up with TRBD2. The CDR3: CASSQESAGGYNEQFF. The CDR3 region has the DNA TGTGCCAGCAGCCAAGAGTCCGCGGGAGGGTACAATGAGCAGTTCTTC.